The entry below describes one T cell receptor (beta chain). The sample belongs to a study of shared clonotypes between healthy human individuals. This CDR3 has 13 residues. The V end was cut by 2 bases, the J end by 2 bases, with 6 bases between. Germline assignment: CDR1 SGHTA and CDR2 FQGNSA. Clones were sequenced by immunoSEQ multiplex PCR, and TCRdb holds only the in-frame ones, with some missing. The sample has 2 million to 3 million clones; around 90% are singletons. The chain carries TRBV7-2 and TRBJ1-2; D uncertain. What was sequenced was naive CD4+ T cells sorted from blood. Subset indicated: CD45RA+ positively selected. The clonotype comes from a man aged 18 to 30 in good health. The CDR3, as DNA: TGTGCCAGCAGCTTAAACTCGAACTATGGCTACACCTTC. It translates to CASSLNSNYGYTF.